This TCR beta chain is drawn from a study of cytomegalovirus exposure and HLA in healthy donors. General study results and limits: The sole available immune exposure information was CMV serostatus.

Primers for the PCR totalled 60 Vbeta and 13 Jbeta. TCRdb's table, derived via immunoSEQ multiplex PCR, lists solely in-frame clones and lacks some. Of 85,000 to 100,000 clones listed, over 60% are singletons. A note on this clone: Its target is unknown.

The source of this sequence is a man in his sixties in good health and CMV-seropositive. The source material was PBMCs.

In nucleotides, the CDR3 is TGCGCCAGCAGCTCCCGGGACAGGGGGATAGAGCAGTACTTC. Translation gives CASSSRDRGIEQYF. The V and J genes are TRBV5-1 and TRBJ2-7, with 11 nucleotides matching TRBD1. With V trimmed by 3 bases and J by 7 bases, 6 bases remained unmatched. The V gene's germline CDR1 is SGHRS and CDR2 YFSETQ. This CDR3 has 14 residues.